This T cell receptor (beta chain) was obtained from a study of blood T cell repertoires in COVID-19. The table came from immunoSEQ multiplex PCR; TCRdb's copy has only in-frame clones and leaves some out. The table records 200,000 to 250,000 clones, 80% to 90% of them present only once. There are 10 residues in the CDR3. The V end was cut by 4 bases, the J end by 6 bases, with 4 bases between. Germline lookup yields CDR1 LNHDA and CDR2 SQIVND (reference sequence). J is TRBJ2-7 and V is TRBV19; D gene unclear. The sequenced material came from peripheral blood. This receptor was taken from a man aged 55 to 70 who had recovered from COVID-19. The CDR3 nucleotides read TGTGCCAGTAGTAACGGCGAGCAGTACTTC. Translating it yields CASSNGEQYF.